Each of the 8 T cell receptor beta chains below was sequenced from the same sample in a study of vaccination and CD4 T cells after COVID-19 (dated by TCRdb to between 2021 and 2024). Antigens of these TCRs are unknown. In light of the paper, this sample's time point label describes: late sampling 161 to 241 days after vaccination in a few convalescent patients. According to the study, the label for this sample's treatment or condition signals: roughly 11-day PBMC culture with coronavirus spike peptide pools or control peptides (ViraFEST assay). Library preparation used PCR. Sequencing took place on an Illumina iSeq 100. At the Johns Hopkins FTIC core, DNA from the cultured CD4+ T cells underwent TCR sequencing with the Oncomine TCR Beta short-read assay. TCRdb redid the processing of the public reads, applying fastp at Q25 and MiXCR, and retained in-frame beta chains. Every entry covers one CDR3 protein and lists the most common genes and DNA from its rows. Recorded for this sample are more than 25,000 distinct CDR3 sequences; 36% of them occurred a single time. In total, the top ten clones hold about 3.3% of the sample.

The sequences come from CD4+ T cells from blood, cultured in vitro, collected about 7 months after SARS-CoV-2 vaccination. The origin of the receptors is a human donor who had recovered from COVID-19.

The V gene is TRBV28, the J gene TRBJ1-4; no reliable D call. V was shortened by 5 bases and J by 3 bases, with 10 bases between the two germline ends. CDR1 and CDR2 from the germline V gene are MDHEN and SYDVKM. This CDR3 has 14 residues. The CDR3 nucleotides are TGTGCCAGCAGTCAAACGAGGGCTAATGAAAAACTGTTTTTT. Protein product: CASSQTRANEKLFF.

This CDR3 reads CASSPRESSYNEQFF. CDR3 sequence (DNA): TGTGCCAGTAGTCCCCGGGAGTCGTCCTACAATGAGCAGTTCTTC. The rearrangement uses TRBV19 and TRBJ2-1; TRBD2 is a possible D gene (6 bases). The germline V gene has CDR1 LNHDA and CDR2 SQIVND (reference sequence). Trimming took 5 bases from V and 1 from J, leaving 12 bases between them. The CDR3 runs 15 residues.

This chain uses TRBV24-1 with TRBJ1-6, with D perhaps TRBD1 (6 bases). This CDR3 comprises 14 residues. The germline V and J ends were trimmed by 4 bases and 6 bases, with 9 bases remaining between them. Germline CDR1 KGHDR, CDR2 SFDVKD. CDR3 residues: CATSDNRVNSPLHF. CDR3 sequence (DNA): TGTGCCACCAGTGACAACAGGGTTAATTCACCCCTCCACTTT.

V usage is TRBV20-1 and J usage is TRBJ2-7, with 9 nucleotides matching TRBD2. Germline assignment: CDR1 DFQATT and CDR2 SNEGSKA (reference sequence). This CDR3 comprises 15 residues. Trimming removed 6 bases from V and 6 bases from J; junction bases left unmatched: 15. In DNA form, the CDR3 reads TGCAGTGCCCCGACTAGCGGAAGCCCTTTTAGCGAGCAGTACTTC. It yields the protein CSAPTSGSPFSEQYF.

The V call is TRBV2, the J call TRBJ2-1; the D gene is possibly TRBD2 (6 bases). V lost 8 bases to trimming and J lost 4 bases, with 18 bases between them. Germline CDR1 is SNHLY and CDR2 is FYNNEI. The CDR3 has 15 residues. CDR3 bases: TGTGCCAGCTTGTTTAGTGCGGGAATGTACAATGAGCAGTTCTTC. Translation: CASLFSAGMYNEQFF.

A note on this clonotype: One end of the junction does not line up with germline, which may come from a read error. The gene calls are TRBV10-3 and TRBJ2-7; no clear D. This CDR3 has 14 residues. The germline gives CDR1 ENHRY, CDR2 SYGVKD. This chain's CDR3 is CAISDLAASYKQYF. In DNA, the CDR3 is TGTGCCATCAGTGATTTGGCAGCCTCCTACAAGCAGTACTTC.

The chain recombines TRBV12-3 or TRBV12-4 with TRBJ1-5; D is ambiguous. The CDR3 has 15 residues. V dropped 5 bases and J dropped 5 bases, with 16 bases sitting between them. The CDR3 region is CASSAFARKDQPQHF. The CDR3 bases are TGTGCCAGCAGTGCTTTCGCCCGAAAGGATCAGCCCCAGCATTTT.

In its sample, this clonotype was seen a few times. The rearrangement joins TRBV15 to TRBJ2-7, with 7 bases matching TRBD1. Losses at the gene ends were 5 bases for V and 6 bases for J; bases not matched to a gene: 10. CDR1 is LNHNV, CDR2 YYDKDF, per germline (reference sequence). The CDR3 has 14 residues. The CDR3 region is CATSRGGLLPEQYF. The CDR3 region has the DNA TGTGCCACCAGCCGAGGGGGCCTCCTCCCCGAGCAGTACTTC.